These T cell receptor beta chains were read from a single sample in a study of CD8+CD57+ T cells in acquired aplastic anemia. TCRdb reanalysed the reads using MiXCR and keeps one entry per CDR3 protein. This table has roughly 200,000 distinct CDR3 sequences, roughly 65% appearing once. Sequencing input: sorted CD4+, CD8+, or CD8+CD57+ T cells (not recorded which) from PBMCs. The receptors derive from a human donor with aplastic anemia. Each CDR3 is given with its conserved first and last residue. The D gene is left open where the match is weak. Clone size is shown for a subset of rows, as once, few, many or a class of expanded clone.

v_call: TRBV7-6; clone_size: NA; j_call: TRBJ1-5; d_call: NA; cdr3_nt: TGTGCCAGCAGCCTGGACAGCTCATATAGCAATCAGCCCCAGCATTTT; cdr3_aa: CASSLDSSYSNQPQHF
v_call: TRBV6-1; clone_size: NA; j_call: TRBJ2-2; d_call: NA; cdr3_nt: TGTGCCAGCAGTGAAAGGTCGGGGTTTCACACCGGGGAGCTGTTTTTT; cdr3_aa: CASSERSGFHTGELFF
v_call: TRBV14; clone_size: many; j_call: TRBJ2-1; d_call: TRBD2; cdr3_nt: TGTGCCAGCAGCCCCCACCAACTAGCGGGGGGGCAAGGGCAGTTCTTC; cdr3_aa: CASSPHQLAGGQGQFF
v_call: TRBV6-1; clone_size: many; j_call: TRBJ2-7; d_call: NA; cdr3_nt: TGTGCCAGCAGTGAAGCTAACAGCCCTTACGAGCAGTACTTC; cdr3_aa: CASSEANSPYEQYF
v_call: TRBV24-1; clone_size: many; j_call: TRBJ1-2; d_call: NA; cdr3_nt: TGTGCCACCAGTGATGGGCGGTGGACTAACTATGGCTACACCTTC; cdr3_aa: CATSDGRWTNYGYTF
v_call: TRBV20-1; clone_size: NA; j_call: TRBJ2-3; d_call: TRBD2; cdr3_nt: TGCAGTGCACCGACTAGCGCCAGGGGCACGGATACGCAGTATTTT; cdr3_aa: CSAPTSARGTDTQYF
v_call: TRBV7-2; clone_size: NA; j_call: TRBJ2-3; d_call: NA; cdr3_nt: TGTGCCAGCAGCCTTAGCCGGGCAGATACGCGGTATTTT; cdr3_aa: CASSLSRADTRYF
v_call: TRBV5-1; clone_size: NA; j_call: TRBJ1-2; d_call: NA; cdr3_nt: TGCGCCAGCAGCTTGGGACCAGAGAACTATGGCTACACCTTC; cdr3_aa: CASSLGPENYGYTF
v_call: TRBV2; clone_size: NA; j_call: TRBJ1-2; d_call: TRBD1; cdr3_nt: TGTGCCAGCAACACCGGGACAGGGGCCTATGGCTACACCTTC; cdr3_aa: CASNTGTGAYGYTF
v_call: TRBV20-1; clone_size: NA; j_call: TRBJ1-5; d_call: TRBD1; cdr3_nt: TGCAGTGCGTTAACCGGGACAGCTCGCAATCAGCCCCAGCATTTT; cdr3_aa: CSALTGTARNQPQHF
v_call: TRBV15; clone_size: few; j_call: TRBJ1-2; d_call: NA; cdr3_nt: TGTGCCACCAGCAGAGATTACAACTATGGCTACACCTTC; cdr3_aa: CATSRDYNYGYTF
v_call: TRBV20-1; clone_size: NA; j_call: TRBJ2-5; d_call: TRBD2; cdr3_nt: TGCAGTGCTAGCCCCGGACTAGCGGTAGGGGCAGAGACCCAGTACTTC; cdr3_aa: CSASPGLAVGAETQYF
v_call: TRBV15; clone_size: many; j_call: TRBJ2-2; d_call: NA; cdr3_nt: TGTGCCACCAGCGGAGACCCAACCGGGGAGCTGTTTTTT; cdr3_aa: CATSGDPTGELFF
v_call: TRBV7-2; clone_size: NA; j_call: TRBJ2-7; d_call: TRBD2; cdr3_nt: TGTGCCAGCAGCTTCCCTTCGGGACTAGCTACCTACGAGCAGTACTTC; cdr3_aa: CASSFPSGLATYEQYF
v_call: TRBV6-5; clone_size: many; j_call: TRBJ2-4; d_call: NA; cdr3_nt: TGTGCCAGCAGCACGGACCCAAAAAACATTCAGTACTTC; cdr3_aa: CASSTDPKNIQYF
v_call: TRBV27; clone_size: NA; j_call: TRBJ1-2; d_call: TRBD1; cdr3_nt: TGTGCCAGCAGTTTAGCTAGGGACAGCGACTATGGCTACACCTTC; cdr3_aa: CASSLARDSDYGYTF
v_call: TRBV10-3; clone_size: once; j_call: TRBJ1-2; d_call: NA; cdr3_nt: TGTGCCATCAGTGATGCGCGGGCCTATGGCTACACCTTC; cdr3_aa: CAISDARAYGYTF
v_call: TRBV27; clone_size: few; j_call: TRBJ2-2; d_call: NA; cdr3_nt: TGTGCCAGCAGTTTGTACAGGGGGGGGATCACCGGGGAGCTGTTTTTT; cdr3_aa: CASSLYRGGITGELFF
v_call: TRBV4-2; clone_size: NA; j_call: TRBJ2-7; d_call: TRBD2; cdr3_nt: TGTGCCAGCAGCCAAGAGAATAGCGGGGTCTACGAGCAGTACTTC; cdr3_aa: CASSQENSGVYEQYF
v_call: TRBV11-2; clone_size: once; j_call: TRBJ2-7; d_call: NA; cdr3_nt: TGTGCCAGCAGCCAAGATGCGGGACCAATCTACGAGCAGTACTTC; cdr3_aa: CASSQDAGPIYEQYF
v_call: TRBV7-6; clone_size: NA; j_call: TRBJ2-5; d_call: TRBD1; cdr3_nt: TGTGCCAGCAGTTCCCGGGACAGGGAACAAGAGACCCAGTACTTC; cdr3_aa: CASSSRDREQETQYF
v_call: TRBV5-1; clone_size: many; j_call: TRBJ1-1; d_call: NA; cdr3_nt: TGCGCCAGCAGCTTATTCGTTGCGGAGGAACTTAACACTGAAGCTTTCTTT; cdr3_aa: CASSLFVAEELNTEAFF
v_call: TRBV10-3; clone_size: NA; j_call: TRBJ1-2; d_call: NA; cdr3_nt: TGTGCCATCAGCGGCGGAGATGGCTACACCTTC; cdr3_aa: CAISGGDGYTF
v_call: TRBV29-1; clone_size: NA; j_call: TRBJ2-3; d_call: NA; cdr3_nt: TGCAGCGTTGGCTGGGGGAGCACAGATACGCAGTATTTT; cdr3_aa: CSVGWGSTDTQYF
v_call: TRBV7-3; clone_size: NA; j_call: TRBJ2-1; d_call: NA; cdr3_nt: TGTGCCAGCAGCCAGGACACCGCCAATGAGCAGTTCTTC; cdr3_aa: CASSQDTANEQFF